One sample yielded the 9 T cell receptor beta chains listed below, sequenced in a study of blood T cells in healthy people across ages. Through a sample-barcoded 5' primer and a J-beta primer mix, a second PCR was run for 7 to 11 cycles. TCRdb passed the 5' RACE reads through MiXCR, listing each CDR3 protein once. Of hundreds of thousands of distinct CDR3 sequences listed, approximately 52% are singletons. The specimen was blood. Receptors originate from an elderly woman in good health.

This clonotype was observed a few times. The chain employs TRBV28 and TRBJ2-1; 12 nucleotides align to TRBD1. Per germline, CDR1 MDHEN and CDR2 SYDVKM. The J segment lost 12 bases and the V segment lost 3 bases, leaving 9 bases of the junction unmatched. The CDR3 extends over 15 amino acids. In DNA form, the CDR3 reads TGTGCCAGCAGTTTCGCGGGACAGGGGGCCCAGTGGCAGTTCTTC. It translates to CASSFAGQGAQWQFF.

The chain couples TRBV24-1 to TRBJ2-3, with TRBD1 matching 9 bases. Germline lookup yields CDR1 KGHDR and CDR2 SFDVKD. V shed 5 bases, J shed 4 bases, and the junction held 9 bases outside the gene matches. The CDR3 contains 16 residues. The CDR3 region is CATSALGQGNSDTQYF. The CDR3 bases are TGTGCCACCAGTGCACTAGGACAGGGGAACTCAGATACGCAGTATTTT.

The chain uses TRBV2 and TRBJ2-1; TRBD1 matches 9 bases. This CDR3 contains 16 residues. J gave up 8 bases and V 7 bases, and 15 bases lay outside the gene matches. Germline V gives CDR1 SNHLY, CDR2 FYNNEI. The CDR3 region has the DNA TGTGCCAGCACCCTAATGACAGGGGGAGGAGGGTATGAGCAGTTCTTC. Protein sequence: CASTLMTGGGGYEQFF.

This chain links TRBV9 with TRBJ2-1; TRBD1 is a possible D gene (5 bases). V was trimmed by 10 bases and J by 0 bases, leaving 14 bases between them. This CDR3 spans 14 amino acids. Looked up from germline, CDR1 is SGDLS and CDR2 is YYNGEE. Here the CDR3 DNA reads TGTGCCCCCAACACAGGACCCTCCTACAATGAGCAGTTCTTC. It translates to CAPNTGPSYNEQFF.

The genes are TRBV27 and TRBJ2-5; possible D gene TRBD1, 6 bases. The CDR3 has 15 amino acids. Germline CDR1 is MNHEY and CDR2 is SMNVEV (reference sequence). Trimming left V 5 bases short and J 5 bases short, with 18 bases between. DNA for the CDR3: TGTGCCAGCAGTATTGGGGGCCCCAGGTGGGAGACCCAGTACTTC. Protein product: CASSIGGPRWETQYF.

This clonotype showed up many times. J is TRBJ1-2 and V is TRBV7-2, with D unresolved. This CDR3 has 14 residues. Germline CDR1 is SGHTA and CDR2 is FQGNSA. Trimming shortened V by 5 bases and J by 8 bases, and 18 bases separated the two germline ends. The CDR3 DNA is TGTGCCAGCAGCCCCTTTAGTGGTTCCGAAGGCTACACCTTC. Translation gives CASSPFSGSEGYTF.

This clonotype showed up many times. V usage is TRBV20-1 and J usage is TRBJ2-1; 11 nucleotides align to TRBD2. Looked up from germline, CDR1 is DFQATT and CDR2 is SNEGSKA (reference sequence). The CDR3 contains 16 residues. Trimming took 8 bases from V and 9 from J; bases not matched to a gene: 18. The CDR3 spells CSSLVASGRISGEQFF. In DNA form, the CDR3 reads TGCAGTTCCCTAGTCGCTAGCGGGAGGATAAGCGGTGAGCAGTTCTTC.

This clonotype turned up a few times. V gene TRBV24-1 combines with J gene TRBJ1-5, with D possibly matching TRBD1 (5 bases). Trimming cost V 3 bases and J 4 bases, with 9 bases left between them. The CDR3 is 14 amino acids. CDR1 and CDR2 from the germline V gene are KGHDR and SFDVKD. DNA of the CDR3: TGTGCCACCAGTGATGGGACTGGGAATCAGCCCCAGCATTTT. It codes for CATSDGTGNQPQHF.

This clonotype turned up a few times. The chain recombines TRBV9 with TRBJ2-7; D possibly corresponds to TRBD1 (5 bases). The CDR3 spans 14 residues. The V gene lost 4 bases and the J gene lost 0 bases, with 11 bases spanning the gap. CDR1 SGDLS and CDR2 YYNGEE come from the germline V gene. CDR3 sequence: CASSPRQYSYEQYF. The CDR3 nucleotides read TGTGCCAGCAGCCCCCGACAGTACTCCTACGAGCAGTACTTC.